These 25 T cell receptor beta chains originate from one sample sequenced in a study of TIL therapy for anti-PD-1-resistant metastatic lung cancer. The immunoSEQ assay was v3. Libraries were prepared by immunoSEQ multiplex PCR; TCRdb keeps only in-frame clonotypes and omits some of them. The sample lists approximately 15,000 clones; roughly 83% were seen once. The time point was: pre-treatment sample, taken before nivolumab and TIL therapy. The input for sequencing was blood, taken at baseline. The receptors were gathered from a person aged 25-85 years with non-small cell lung cancer.

V is TRBV21-1 and J is TRBJ2-1; TRBD2 is the table's D call, not checked against the DNA. TRBV21-1 is marked as a pseudogene. CDR3 length: 16 amino acids. The CDR3, as DNA: TGTGCCAGCAGCCCTTGGAGGGTCGGGAGGGCCCATGAGCAGTTCTTC. Translated, it gives CASSPWRVGRAHEQFF.

The chain links TRBV7-9 to TRBJ2-1; 10 bases fit TRBD1. V lost 1 base and J lost 7; bases outside the gene matches: 4. The CDR3 spans 15 residues. Germline CDR1 SEHNR, CDR2 FQNEAQ (reference sequence). The chain's CDR3 is CASSLVGQGRNEQFF. The DNA for the CDR3 is TGTGCCAGCAGCTTAGTGGGACAGGGGCGAAATGAGCAGTTCTTC.

The chain employs TRBV4-2 and TRBJ2-6; possible D gene TRBD1, 6 bases. The CDR3 extends over 21 amino acids. The ends were cut back, 3 bases at V and 0 bases at J, with 24 bases in the middle. Germline assignment: CDR1 LGHNA and CDR2 YNFKEQ. The CDR3 region has the DNA TGTGCCAGCAGCCACGTGTACCCATCGGGACACCAGAGCTCTGGGGCCAACGTCCTGACTTTC. Translated: CASSHVYPSGHQSSGANVLTF.

The V gene is TRBV7-2, the J gene TRBJ2-1; a weak D match, TRBD2 (6 bases). Trimming removed 2 bases at V and 6 bases at J, with 20 bases between. From germline, CDR1 is SGHTA and CDR2 FQGNSA. This CDR3 has 17 amino acids. CDR3 protein: CASSLRTGVDLVNEQFF. In DNA, the CDR3 is TGTGCCAGCAGCTTACGGACGGGGGTTGATTTGGTCAATGAGCAGTTCTTC.

The chain joins TRBV19 to TRBJ1-1; D possibly corresponds to TRBD1 (5 bases). V lost 5 bases to trimming and J lost 1 base, with 14 bases between them. Germline V lookup: CDR1 LNHDA, CDR2 SQIVND (reference sequence). This CDR3 is 15 amino acids long. Here the CDR3 DNA reads TGTGCCAGTAGTTCTCGACAGTCCCCGAACACTGAAGCTTTCTTT. Translated, it gives CASSSRQSPNTEAFF.

In DNA, the CDR3 is TGTGCCAGCAGTGAAGACAGGGGCTATGGCTACACCTTC. It encodes CASSEDRGYGYTF. The J gene is TRBJ1-2, the V gene TRBV6-1; 7 bases fit TRBD1. Germline V gene data show CDR1 as MNHNS and CDR2 as SASEGT. This CDR3 spans 13 amino acids. V shed 1 base and J 4 bases; nucleotides not matched to a gene: 0.

The chain couples TRBV5-1 to TRBJ2-7; no clear D. Trimming removed 5 bases at V and 3 bases at J, with 6 bases between. This CDR3 spans 11 amino acids. Germline-derived CDR1 and CDR2 are SGHRS and YFSETQ. CDR3 bases: TGCGCCAGCAGAGTGGGCTACGAGCAGTACTTC. Amino acid sequence: CASRVGYEQYF.

The chain links TRBV19 to TRBJ1-2; D remains ambiguous. Germline-derived CDR1 and CDR2 are LNHDA and SQIVND (reference sequence). Trimming removed 2 bases from V and 1 base from J, with 11 bases in between. The CDR3 runs 15 residues. CDR3 bases: TGTGCCAGTAGTATATCCCAGGCTAGTAACTATGGCTACACCTTC. This gives the protein CASSISQASNYGYTF. Looking up the rest from reference TRBV19 and TRBJ1-2 gives the full variable domain: DGGITQSPKYLFRKEGQNVTLSCEQNLNHDAMYWYRQDPGQGLRLIYYSQIVNDFQKGDIAEGYSVSREKKESFPLTVTSAQKNPTAFYLCASSISQASNYGYTFGSGTRLTVV.

In nucleotides, the CDR3 is TGTGCCAGCAGCTTATCCGGCTCTGGGGCCAACGTCCTGACTTTC. Translation gives CASSLSGSGANVLTF. This chain connects TRBV7-9 to TRBJ2-6; D call uncertain. This CDR3 is built from 15 residues. V was shortened by 2 bases and J by 0 bases, with 5 bases between the two germline ends. Germline CDR1 reads SEHNR; CDR2 reads FQNEAQ (reference sequence).

This rearrangement joins TRBV10-3 to TRBJ1-2; D is possibly TRBD1 (5 bases). The ends were cut back, 6 bases at V and 5 bases at J, with 25 bases in the middle. This CDR3 comprises 17 residues. Germline CDR1 ENHRY, CDR2 SYGVKD. The chain's CDR3 is CAISTRERRTLKYGYTF. CDR3 bases: TGTGCCATCAGCACCCGCGAAAGAAGGACACTTAAATATGGCTACACCTTC.

The J gene is TRBJ1-2, the V gene TRBV5-5; D gene unclear. The CDR3 has 11 residues. V lost 0 bases and J lost 5, with 2 bases in between. CDR1 is SGHKS and CDR2 is YYEKEE in the germline V gene (reference sequence). CDR3 amino acids: CASSLVYGYTF. The DNA for the CDR3 is TGTGCCAGCAGCTTGGTTTATGGCTACACCTTC. The full variable domain, with the rest looked up from reference TRBV5-5 and TRBJ1-2, is DAGVTQSPTHLIKTRGQQVTLRCSPISGHKSVSWYQQVLGQGPQFIFQYYEKEERGRGNFPDRFSARQFPNYSSELNVNALLLGDSALYLCASSLVYGYTFGSGTRLTVV.

The chain is built from TRBV5-8 and TRBJ2-7; TRBD1 or TRBD2 may be the D gene (6 bases each). Deletions cut 4 bases from V and 6 bases from J, with 20 bases between. The CDR3 loop spans 15 amino acids. The V gene's germline CDR1 is SGHTS and CDR2 YDEGEE. CDR3 coding DNA: TGTGCCAGCAGCCCGTTTGGGGGGCTGAAGTCCGAGCAGTACGTC. This translates into CASSPFGGLKSEQYV.

V usage is TRBV7-9 and J usage is TRBJ2-7; 7 bases are shared with TRBD2. Per germline, CDR1 SEHNR and CDR2 FQNEAQ (reference sequence). The trim removed 5 bases at V and 0 bases at J, leaving 4 bases unmatched. The CDR3 loop spans 14 amino acids. The CDR3 is CASSLRTSSYEQYV. The CDR3 nucleotides are TGTGCCAGCAGCCTAAGGACTAGCTCCTACGAGCAGTACGTC.

CDR3 sequence: CASSNPSYSVVNTGELFF. For the CDR3, the DNA is TGTGCCAGCAGTAACCCCTCGTACTCTGTGGTGAACACCGGGGAGCTGTTTTTT. The chain carries TRBV28 and TRBJ2-2; D is unresolved. Germline CDR1 MDHEN, CDR2 SYDVKM. V was clipped by 5 bases and J by 1 base, with 20 bases between them. CDR3 length equals 18 residues.

The rearrangement uses TRBV11-2 and TRBJ2-5; D is perhaps TRBD1 or TRBD2 (6 bases each). Germline V gives CDR1 SGHAT, CDR2 FQNNGV. Trimming pared 5 bases from V and 4 bases from J, leaving 14 bases between. The CDR3 is made up of 14 amino acids. CDR3 region: CASSLMGGRETQYF. In nucleotides, the CDR3 is TGTGCCAGCAGCCTAATGGGGGGCCGAGAGACCCAGTACTTC.

V and J are TRBV18 and TRBJ2-7; possible D gene TRBD1, 6 bases. The germline V gene encodes CDR1 KGHSH and CDR2 LQKENI. Trimming shortened V by 1 base and J by 7 bases, and 17 bases separated the two germline ends. This CDR3 contains 15 residues. The CDR3 DNA sequence: TGTGCCAGCTCACCACTGGGGACAACACAGAAAGAGCAGTACTTC. Translation gives CASSPLGTTQKEQYF.

The V gene is TRBV9, the J gene TRBJ1-1, with 7 nucleotides matching TRBD1. Unmatched junction bases numbered 7, after V lost 4 bases and J lost 4 bases. CDR3 length: 14 amino acids. Looked up from germline, CDR1 is SGDLS and CDR2 is YYNGEE. CDR3 nucleotides: TGTGCCAGCAGCCTTTATGAGGGGGCCACTGAAGCTTTCTTT. As protein: CASSLYEGATEAFF.

The chain joins TRBV7-2 to TRBJ1-3, with D perhaps TRBD1 (5 bases). This CDR3 has 15 amino acids. Trimming left V 5 bases short and J 4 bases short, with 15 bases between. From germline, CDR1 is SGHTA and CDR2 FQGNSA. The CDR3 bases are TGTGCCAGCAGCCGAATGCCGGGGGTGGGAAACACCATATATTTT. Protein: CASSRMPGVGNTIYF.

V usage is TRBV18 and J usage is TRBJ2-2; D unclear. Germline values: CDR1 KGHSH, CDR2 LQKENI. CDR3 length equals 15 residues. The V end lost 2 bases, the J end lost 0 bases, and 7 bases lay between the germline ends. CDR3 sequence reads: CASSPATSNTGELFF. CDR3 DNA sequence: TGTGCCAGCTCACCAGCCACCTCGAACACCGGGGAGCTGTTTTTT. The entire variable domain, with the rest obtained from reference TRBV18 and TRBJ2-2, is as follows: NAGVMQNPRHLVRRRGQEARLRCSPMKGHSHVYWYRQLPEEGLKFMVYLQKENIIDESGMPKERFSAEFPKEGPSILRIQQVVRGDSAAYFCASSPATSNTGELFFGEGSRLTVL.

V gene TRBV4-3 combines with J gene TRBJ1-1, with TRBD1 matching over 7 bases. Trimming at V came to 4 bases and at J to 8 bases, leaving 4 bases not matched to a gene. CDR1 is LGHNA, CDR2 YSLEER, per germline. The CDR3 consists of 12 residues. The CDR3 reads CASSPLTGEAFF. As DNA, the CDR3 is TGCGCCAGCAGCCCCTTGACAGGGGAAGCTTTCTTT.

This clone has a handful of counts. DNA of the CDR3: TGTGCCAGTAGTATCGGGGACGTTCGCAATCAGCCCCAGCATTTT. The encoded protein is CASSIGDVRNQPQHF. The chain uses TRBV19 and TRBJ1-5; tentatively, D is TRBD1 (5 bases). The CDR3 contains 15 residues. V was cut by 3 bases and J by 2 bases, with 11 bases left in between. CDR1 is LNHDA, CDR2 SQIVND, per germline (reference sequence).

The V call is TRBV9, the J call TRBJ2-1; 11 bases are a match to TRBD2. The CDR3 length is 18 residues. V trimming: 5 bases; J trimming: 4 bases; junction bases outside the gene matches: 14. Germline lookup yields CDR1 SGDLS and CDR2 YYNGEE. CDR3: CASSDGLALAGGYNEQFF. CDR3 nucleotide sequence: TGTGCCAGCAGTGACGGTCTGGCTCTAGCGGGAGGTTACAATGAGCAGTTCTTC.

The gene calls are TRBV6-1 and TRBJ1-3; the D is unclear. The germline CDR1 and CDR2 sequences are MNHNS and SASEGT. Trimming stripped 7 bases from V and 0 bases from J, with 7 bases between. The CDR3 is 13 amino acids. CDR3 nucleotides: TGTGCCAGCAAGGCTAGCTCTGGAAACACCATATATTTT. This sequence encodes CASKASSGNTIYF.

J is TRBJ1-4 and V is TRBV2, with TRBD1 identical over 9 bases. V lost 3 bases to trimming and J lost 10 bases; unmatched junction nucleotides: 9. The CDR3 runs to 15 residues. Germline lookup yields CDR1 SNHLY and CDR2 FYNNEI. For the CDR3, the DNA is TGTGCCAGCAGTGACCCCGGGACAGGGAAGACAAAACTGTTTTTT. Protein product: CASSDPGTGKTKLFF.

The gene calls are TRBV30 and TRBJ2-3; 8 bases map to TRBD2. The CDR3 consists of 16 residues. J gave up 4 bases and V 3 bases, and 12 bases lay outside the gene matches. The germline V gene has CDR1 GTSNPN and CDR2 SVGIG (reference sequence). DNA for the CDR3: TGTGCCTGGAGGGGAGGCAGCGGGAGATTGGCAGATACGCAGTATTTT. The encoded protein is CAWRGGSGRLADTQYF.